This T cell receptor beta chain derives from a study of human T cells and chemical hapten exposure. This clonotype was recorded many times. The CDR3 length is 14 residues. Germline values: CDR1 SNHLY, CDR2 FYNNEI. V dropped 4 bases and J dropped 1 base, with 11 bases sitting between them. TCRdb used MiXCR to reprocess the RACE reads, holding one entry per CDR3 protein. The repertoire holds 300,000 to 450,000 distinct CDR3 sequences, with more than 4.5% as singletons. Documented time point: patch test 1, 2 weeks after DPC sensitization. Stated treatment: therapeutic diphenylcyclopropenone sensitization with weekly scalp DPC.

This chain links TRBV2 with TRBJ2-7; D might be TRBD2 (7 bases). The material was whole blood, obtained in connection with sensitization to the hapten diphenylcyclopropenone (DPC). The source is a woman aged 45 to 65 with alopecia areata. Some clones in this sample may be carry-over from other donors' samples. The DNA of the CDR3 is TGTGCCAGCAGTGCCGGGGGGCGATCCTACGAGCAGTACTTC. Its translation: CASSAGGRSYEQYF.